This T cell receptor beta chain derives from a study of identical twins. The study's findings and limits: While abundant cord blood beta clonotypes carried fewer insertions, memory repertoires showed no such pattern.

A note on this clonotype: Its specificity is not known.

Via MiXCR, TCRdb re-called the 5' RACE reads, giving one row per CDR3 protein. This sample has some 500,000 distinct CDR3 sequences, with under 25% found just once. The CDR3 covers 14 residues. The germline V gene encodes CDR1 SGHRS and CDR2 YFSETQ. Trimming pared 4 bases from V and 14 bases from J, leaving 22 bases between. Separately, the same data were catalogued under a study of T cells expressing NK-cell markers. That source notes: Among eight sequenced donors, seven carried HCMV seropositivity while one was seronegative. An anti-gamma-delta TCR antibody was added in several experiments. It restricted sorting to alpha-beta TCR-expressing T cells.

The rearrangement joins TRBV5-1 to TRBJ2-1; possible D gene TRBD2, 6 bases. The specimen was CD4+ T cells sorted from blood. The TCR was taken from a young woman in good health. The CDR3 region has the DNA TGCGCCAGCAGCGAGGGAGTGTCCCCCGGCGGGAAGTTCTTC. Translated, it gives CASSEGVSPGGKFF.